The entry below describes one TCR beta chain. Its antigen is currently not known. Base qualities are not provided; no much larger clone lies one nucleotide away. Library preparation was by PCR. The run used an Illumina HiSeq 2500. Molecular barcoding was employed in the preparation of TCR libraries, with unique molecular identifiers being used to normalize TCRbeta repertoire quantification. TCRdb cleaned the public reads at Q25 with fastp, built clones with MiXCR and kept in-frame beta chains. Every entry covers one CDR3 protein and lists the most common genes and DNA from its rows. The sample includes about 58,000 distinct CDR3 sequences, with 40% to 55% observed a single time. Of the sample, approximately 98% is held by the ten largest clones. This sample's treatment or condition label indicates: allogeneic hematopoietic cell transplantation with graft depleted of TCRalphabeta T cells and CD19 B cells. TCRalphabeta/CD19-depleted allogeneic hematopoietic cell grafts were given to the transplant recipients, all of whom were children.

The junction shows trimming of 3 bases on V and 0 bases on J, plus 12 bases between the germline ends. CDR1 MGHRA and CDR2 YSYEKL were looked up in the germline V gene. Measured from the cysteine to the phenylalanine, the CDR3 is 16 residues long. Of all the DNA, just the CDR3 is kept, 48 bases in frame from base 1. The entry originates in a study of T-cell reconstitution after alpha-beta-depleted transplantation in children listed by TCRdb under 2016. Concerning the study at large: Using TCR repertoire profiling, the study quantitatively followed how T-cell immune reconstitution unfolded in children after TCRalphabeta/CD19-depleted allogeneic hematopoietic cell transplantation.

The paper as a whole reports these results and caveats: The apparently early recovery of alphabetaT-cell counts about two months after transplant reportedly depended on only several hundred rapidly expanded clones that came from non-depleted graft cells. In some patients, high TCRbeta diversity at day 60 was attributed to recipient T cells and intrathymic progenitors that had survived conditioning. Over subsequent months, a decline in hyperexpanded clone frequencies was noted, and after one year, T-cell counts and TCRbeta diversity were mostly ascribed to newly produced T cells.

This clonotype was obtained from a male patient younger than 18 who had a stem cell transplant for acute lymphoblastic leukemia, so the T cells may come from the graft donor. Recombination linked TRBV4-1 to TRBJ2-1, with TRBD1 as a weak D call on 7 bases. Sequenced material: PBMCs, mostly from graft donor cells, taken 360 days after TCRalphabeta/CD19-depleted stem cell transplant. Here is the DNA: TGCGCCAGCAGCCAGCGGGACAGCTCCTCCTACAATGAGCAGTTCTTC. This translates into CASSQRDSSSYNEQFF.